Sequencing of this T cell receptor (beta chain) was carried out in a study of T-cell memory formation after mild COVID-19. Points from the study as a whole: Those CD4+ clones that contracted were mainly in CM and EM (CD8+ ones in EMRA). The finding that pre-infection memory included some responding clones suggested that cross-reactive memory joined. SARS-CoV-2 specificity was not confirmed for second-wave clones peaking on day 37.

Remarks on this clonotype: Its antigen is unidentified.

TCR alpha and TCR beta cDNA libraries carrying sample barcodes and UMIs were produced by 5'RACE using constant-segment primers. TCRdb recomputed calls from the 5' RACE reads with MiXCR, one row per CDR3 protein. In the table there are hundreds of thousands of distinct CDR3 sequences, about 20% of which are singletons. CDR3 length equals 14 residues. Germline CDR1 is KGHDR and CDR2 is SFDVKD. V lost 6 bases to trimming and J lost 6 bases; unmatched junction nucleotides: 6. This TCR came from an adult woman who had mild COVID-19 (a few samples of this study predate the infection). Cell type and time point are not known. Sequencing input: PBMCs or a T cell subset sorted from them (not recorded which). The V call is TRBV24-1, the J call TRBJ1-1; TRBD1 matches at 10 bases. The chain's CDR3 is CATSLGGQGSEAFF. The CDR3, as DNA: TGTGCCACCAGTTTGGGGGGACAGGGGTCTGAAGCTTTCTTT.